This passage covers 5 T cell receptor beta chains from one sample sequenced in a study of blood T cell repertoires in COVID-19. The method was immunoSEQ multiplex PCR; TCRdb's version includes in-frame clones alone and lacks a portion of them. The table shows 100,000 to 150,000 clones, with about 91% occurring only once. Sequenced sample: peripheral blood. Source of these receptors: a man aged 50 or older with acute or convalescent COVID-19.

This chain links TRBV7-2 with TRBJ1-1, with D tentatively TRBD1 (5 bases). The V end was cut by 9 bases, the J end by 3 bases, with 14 bases between. Germline CDR1 SGHTA, CDR2 FQGNSA. The CDR3 contains 13 residues. The CDR3 is CASAYGADTEAFF. Written as DNA, the CDR3 is TGTGCCAGTGCGTATGGGGCGGACACTGAAGCTTTCTTT.

V and J are TRBV2 and TRBJ1-1; D is uncertain. The CDR3 has 13 amino acids. The germline gives CDR1 SNHLY, CDR2 FYNNEI. The V and J ends lost 8 bases and 1 base respectively, with 11 bases between them. The CDR3 sequence is CASRREGNTEAFF. The CDR3 DNA follows: TGTGCCAGCCGCCGGGAGGGGAACACTGAAGCTTTCTTT.

V gene TRBV5-1 combines with J gene TRBJ2-3, with 13 bases fitting TRBD2. Germline loops: CDR1 SGHRS, CDR2 YFSETQ. This CDR3 comprises 17 residues. V gave up 0 bases and J gave up 1 base; unmatched junction bases: 2. The CDR3 DNA is TGCGCCAGCAGCTTGGGACTAGCGGGAGGACGCACAGATACGCAGTATTTT. Its translation is CASSLGLAGGRTDTQYF. The full variable domain, completed using reference TRBV5-1 and TRBJ2-3, is KAGVTQTPRYLIKTRGQQVTLSCSPISGHRSVSWYQQTPGQGLQFLFEYFSETQRNKGNFPGRFSGRQFSNSRSEMNVSTLELGDSALYLCASSLGLAGGRTDTQYFGPGTRLTVL.

The CDR3 DNA reads as TGTGCCAGCAGTGAGTCCCACTTGAGGGAGTCACCCCTCCACTTT. It yields the protein CASSESHLRESPLHF. The chain carries TRBV6-1 and TRBJ1-6; D is unclear. CDR1 MNHNS and CDR2 SASEGT come from the germline V gene. The CDR3 extends over 15 amino acids. Trimming left V 3 bases short and J 10 bases short, with 16 bases between.

The V and J genes are TRBV30 and TRBJ1-4; D might be TRBD1 (5 bases). Trimming stripped 3 bases from V and 0 bases from J, with 14 bases between. CDR1 and CDR2 (germline): GTSNPN, SVGIG (reference sequence). The length of the CDR3 is 16 residues. CDR3 loop: CAWSSDFRATNEKLFF. The DNA of the CDR3 is TGTGCCTGGAGCTCAGACTTCAGGGCAACTAATGAAAAACTGTTTTTT. The full variable domain, its missing parts supplied by reference TRBV30 and TRBJ1-4, is SQTIHQWPATLVQPVGSPLSLECTVEGTSNPNLYWYRQAAGRGLQLLFYSVGIGQISSEVPQNLSASRPQDRQFILSSKKLLLSDSGFYLCAWSSDFRATNEKLFFGSGTQLSVL.